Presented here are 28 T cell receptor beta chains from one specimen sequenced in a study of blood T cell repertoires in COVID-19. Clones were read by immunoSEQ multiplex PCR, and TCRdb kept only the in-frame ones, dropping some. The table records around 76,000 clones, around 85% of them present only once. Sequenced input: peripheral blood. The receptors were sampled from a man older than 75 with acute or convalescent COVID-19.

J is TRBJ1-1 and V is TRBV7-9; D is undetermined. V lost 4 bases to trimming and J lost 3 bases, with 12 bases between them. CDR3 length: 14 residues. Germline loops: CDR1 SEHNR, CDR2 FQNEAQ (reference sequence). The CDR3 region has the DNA TGTGCCAGCAGCTACGGGATCGGGGACACTGAAGCTTTCTTT. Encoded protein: CASSYGIGDTEAFF.

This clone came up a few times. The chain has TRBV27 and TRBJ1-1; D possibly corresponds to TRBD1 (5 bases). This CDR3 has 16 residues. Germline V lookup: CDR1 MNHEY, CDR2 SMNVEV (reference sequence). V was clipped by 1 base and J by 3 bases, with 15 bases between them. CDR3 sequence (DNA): TGTGCCAGCAGTTTATTTAGTGGGACTAGGGACACTGAAGCTTTCTTT. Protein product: CASSLFSGTRDTEAFF.

CDR3 nucleotide sequence: TGTGCCAGCTCACCACCGGCAACTAGCGGGGCCTCCTACAATGAGCAGTTCTTC. Translated: CASSPPATSGASYNEQFF. The rearrangement uses TRBV18 and TRBJ2-1, with TRBD2 identical over 10 bases. Germline V CDR1 and CDR2: KGHSH, LQKENI. The CDR3 covers 18 residues. The V and J ends lost 0 bases and 0 bases, in that order; junction bases with no gene match: 5.

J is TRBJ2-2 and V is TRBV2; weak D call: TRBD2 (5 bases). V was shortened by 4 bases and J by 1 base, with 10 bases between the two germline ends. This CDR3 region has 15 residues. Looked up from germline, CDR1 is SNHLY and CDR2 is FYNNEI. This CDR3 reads CASSVWTLNTGELFF. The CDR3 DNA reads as TGTGCCAGCAGTGTTTGGACTCTGAACACCGGGGAGCTGTTTTTT.

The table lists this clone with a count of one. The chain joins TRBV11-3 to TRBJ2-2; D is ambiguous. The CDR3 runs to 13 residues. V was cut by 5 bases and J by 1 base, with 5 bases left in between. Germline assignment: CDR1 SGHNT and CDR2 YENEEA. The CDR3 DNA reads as TGTGCCAGCAGCCCCAGGAACACCGGGGAGCTGTTTTTT. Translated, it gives CASSPRNTGELFF.

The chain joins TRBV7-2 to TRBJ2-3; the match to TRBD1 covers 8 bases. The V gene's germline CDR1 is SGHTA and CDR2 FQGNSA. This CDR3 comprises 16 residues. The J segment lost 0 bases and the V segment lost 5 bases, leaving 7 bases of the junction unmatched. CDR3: CASSQGALSSTDTQYF. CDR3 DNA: TGTGCCAGCAGCCAGGGGGCCCTTTCTAGCACAGATACGCAGTATTTT.

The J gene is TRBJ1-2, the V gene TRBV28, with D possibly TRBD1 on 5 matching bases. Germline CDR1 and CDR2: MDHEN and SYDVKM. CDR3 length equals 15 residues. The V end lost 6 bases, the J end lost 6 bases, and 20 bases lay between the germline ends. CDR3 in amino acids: CASSPPGPKTHGYTF. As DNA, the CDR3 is TGTGCCAGCAGCCCTCCAGGGCCCAAGACTCATGGCTACACCTTC.

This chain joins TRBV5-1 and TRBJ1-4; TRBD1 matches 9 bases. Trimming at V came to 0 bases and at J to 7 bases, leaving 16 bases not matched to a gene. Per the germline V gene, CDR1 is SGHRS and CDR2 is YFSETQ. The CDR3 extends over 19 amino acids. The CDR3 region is CASSLALPGQGSLGEKLFF. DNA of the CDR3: TGCGCCAGCAGCTTGGCCCTTCCGGGACAGGGATCCCTTGGTGAAAAACTGTTTTTT.

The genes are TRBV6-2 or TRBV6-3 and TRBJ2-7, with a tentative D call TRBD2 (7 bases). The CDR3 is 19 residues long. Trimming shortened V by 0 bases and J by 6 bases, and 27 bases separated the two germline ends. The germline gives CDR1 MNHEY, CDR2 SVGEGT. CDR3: CASSYSDRGARLSGSEQYF. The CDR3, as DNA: TGTGCCAGCAGTTACTCCGACCGGGGGGCGAGACTTTCGGGCTCCGAGCAGTACTTC.

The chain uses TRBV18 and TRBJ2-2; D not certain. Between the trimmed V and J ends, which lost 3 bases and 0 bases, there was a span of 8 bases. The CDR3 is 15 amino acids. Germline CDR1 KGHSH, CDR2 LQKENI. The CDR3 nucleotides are TGTGCCAGCTCACCCGCGGTTACGAACACCGGGGAGCTGTTTTTT. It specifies CASSPAVTNTGELFF.

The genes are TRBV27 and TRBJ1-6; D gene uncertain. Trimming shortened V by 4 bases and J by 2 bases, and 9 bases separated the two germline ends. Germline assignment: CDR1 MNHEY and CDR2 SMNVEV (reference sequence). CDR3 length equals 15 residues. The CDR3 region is CASSSDTAYNSPLHF. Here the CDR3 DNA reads TGTGCCAGCAGTTCAGACACTGCCTATAATTCACCCCTCCACTTT.

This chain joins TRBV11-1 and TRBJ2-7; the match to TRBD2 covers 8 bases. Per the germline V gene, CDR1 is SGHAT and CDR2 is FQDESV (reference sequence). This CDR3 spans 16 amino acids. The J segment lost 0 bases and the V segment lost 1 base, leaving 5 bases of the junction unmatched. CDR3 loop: CASSLGLAGPSYEQYF. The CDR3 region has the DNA TGTGCCAGCAGCTTAGGCCTAGCGGGTCCCTCCTACGAGCAGTACTTC.

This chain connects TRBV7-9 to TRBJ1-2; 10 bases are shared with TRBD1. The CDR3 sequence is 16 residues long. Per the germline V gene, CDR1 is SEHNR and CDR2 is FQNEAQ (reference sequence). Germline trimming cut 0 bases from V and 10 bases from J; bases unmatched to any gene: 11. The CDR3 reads CASSLAKKGQGFDYTF. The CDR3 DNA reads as TGTGCCAGCAGCTTAGCGAAGAAGGGACAGGGGTTTGACTACACCTTC.

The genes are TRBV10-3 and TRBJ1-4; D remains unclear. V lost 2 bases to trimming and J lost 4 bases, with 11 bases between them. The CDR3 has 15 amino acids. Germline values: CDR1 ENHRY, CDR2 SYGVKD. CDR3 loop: CAISEAPRDNEKLFF. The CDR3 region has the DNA TGTGCCATCAGTGAGGCCCCCCGGGATAATGAAAAACTGTTTTTT.

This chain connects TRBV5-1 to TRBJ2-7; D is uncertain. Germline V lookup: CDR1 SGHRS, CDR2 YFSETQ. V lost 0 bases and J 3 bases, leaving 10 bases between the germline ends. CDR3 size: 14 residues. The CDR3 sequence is CASSLESQFYEQYF. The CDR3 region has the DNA TGCGCCAGCAGCTTGGAGTCACAGTTCTACGAGCAGTACTTC.

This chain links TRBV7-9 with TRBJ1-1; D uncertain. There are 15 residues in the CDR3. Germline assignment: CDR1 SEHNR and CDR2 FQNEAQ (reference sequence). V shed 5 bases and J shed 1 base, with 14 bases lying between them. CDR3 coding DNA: TGTGCCAGCAGCCTTGTCTCAGGCAGGAACACTGAAGCTTTCTTT. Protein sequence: CASSLVSGRNTEAFF.

In DNA, the CDR3 is TGTGCCAGCAGCCTTGGGACTAGTACTTCGCAGTATTTT. Encoded protein: CASSLGTSTSQYF. The rearrangement joins TRBV3-1 (or the pseudogene TRBV3-2) to TRBJ2-3; 8 bases agree with TRBD2. The J segment lost 10 bases and the V segment lost 4 bases, leaving 7 bases of the junction unmatched. The length of the CDR3 is 13 residues. Germline V gene data show CDR1 as LGHDT and CDR2 as YNNKEL (reference sequence).

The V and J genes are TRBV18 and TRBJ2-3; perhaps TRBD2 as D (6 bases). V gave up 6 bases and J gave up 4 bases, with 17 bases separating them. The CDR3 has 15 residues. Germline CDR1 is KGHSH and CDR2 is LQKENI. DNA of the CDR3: TGTGCCAGCTCCCCAGACTTCAGGGACTCAGATACGCAGTATTTT. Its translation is CASSPDFRDSDTQYF.

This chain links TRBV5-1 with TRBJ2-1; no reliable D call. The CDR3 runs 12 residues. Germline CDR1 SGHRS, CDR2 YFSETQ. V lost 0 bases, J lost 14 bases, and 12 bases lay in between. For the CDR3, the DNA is TGCGCCAGCAGCTTGGATGACACGTATGAGTTCTTC. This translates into CASSLDDTYEFF.

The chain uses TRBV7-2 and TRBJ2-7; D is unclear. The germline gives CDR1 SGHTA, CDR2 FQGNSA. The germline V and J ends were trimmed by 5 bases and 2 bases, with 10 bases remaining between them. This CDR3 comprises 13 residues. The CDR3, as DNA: TGTGCCAGCAGCCCACATGTAACCTACGAGCAGTACTTC. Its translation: CASSPHVTYEQYF.

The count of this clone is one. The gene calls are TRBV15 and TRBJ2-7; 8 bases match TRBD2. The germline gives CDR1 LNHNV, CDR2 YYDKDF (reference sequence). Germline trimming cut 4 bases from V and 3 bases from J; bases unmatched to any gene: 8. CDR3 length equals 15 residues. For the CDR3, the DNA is TGTGCCACCAGCACGAAGCGGGGGAGAATCTACGAGCAGTACTTC. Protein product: CATSTKRGRIYEQYF.

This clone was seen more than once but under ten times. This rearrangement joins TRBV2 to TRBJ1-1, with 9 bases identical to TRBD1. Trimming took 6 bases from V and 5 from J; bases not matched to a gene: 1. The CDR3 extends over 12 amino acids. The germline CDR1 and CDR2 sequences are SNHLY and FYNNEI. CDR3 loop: CASRGQGTEAFF. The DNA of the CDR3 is TGTGCCAGCAGGGGACAGGGTACTGAAGCTTTCTTT.

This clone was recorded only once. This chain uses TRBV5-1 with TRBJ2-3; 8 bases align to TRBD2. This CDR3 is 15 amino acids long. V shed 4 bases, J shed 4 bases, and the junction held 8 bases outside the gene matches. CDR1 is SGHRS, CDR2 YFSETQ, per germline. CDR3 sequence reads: CASSPTGTSADTQYF. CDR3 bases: TGCGCCAGCAGCCCAACCGGGACTAGTGCAGATACGCAGTATTTT.

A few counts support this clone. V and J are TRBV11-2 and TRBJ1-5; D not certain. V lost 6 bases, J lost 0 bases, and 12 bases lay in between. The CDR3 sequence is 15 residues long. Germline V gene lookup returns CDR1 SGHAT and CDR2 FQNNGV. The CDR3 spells CASSPPRDSNQPQHF. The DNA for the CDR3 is TGTGCCAGCAGTCCCCCGCGGGATAGCAATCAGCCCCAGCATTTT.

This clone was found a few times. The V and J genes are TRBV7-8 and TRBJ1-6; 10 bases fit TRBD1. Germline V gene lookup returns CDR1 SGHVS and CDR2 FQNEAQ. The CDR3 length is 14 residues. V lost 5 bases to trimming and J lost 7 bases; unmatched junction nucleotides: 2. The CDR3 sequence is CASSPGQGNSPLHF. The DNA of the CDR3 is TGTGCCAGCAGCCCGGGACAGGGGAATTCACCCCTCCACTTT.

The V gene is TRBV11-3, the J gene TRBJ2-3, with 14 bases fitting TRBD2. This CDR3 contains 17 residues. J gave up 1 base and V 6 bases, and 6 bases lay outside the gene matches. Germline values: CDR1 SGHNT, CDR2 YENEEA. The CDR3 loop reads CASSPGLAGDGTDTQYF. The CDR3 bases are TGTGCCAGCAGTCCGGGACTAGCGGGAGATGGCACAGATACGCAGTATTTT.

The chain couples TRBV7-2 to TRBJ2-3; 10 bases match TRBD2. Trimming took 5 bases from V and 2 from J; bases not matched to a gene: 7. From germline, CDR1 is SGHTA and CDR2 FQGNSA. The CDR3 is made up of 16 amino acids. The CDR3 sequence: CASSPRGLAATDTQYF. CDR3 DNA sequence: TGTGCCAGCAGCCCAAGAGGACTAGCGGCCACAGATACGCAGTATTTT.

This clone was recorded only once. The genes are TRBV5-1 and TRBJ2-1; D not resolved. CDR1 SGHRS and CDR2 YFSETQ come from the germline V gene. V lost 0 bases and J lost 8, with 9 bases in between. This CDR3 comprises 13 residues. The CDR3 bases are TGCGCCAGCAGCTTGGCAGAAATGGATGAGCAGTTCTTC. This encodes CASSLAEMDEQFF.